What follows are 2 T cell receptor beta chains derived from one specimen sequenced in a study of graft-versus-host responses after intestinal transplantation. The antigens these receptors bind are not known. Assay used: immunoSEQ multiplex PCR; TCRdb lists only in-frame clones, some missing. Of approximately 100,000 clones in the sample, roughly 90% were seen once. Sequenced material: unstimulated CD4+ T cells sorted from spleen or lymph node cells, taken before intestinal transplant. The receptor source for this set is a human donor who received an intestinal transplant.

The chain has TRBV30 and TRBJ2-6; D may be TRBD2 (6 bases). The CDR3 has 16 residues. The germline V gene has CDR1 GTSNPN and CDR2 SVGIG (reference sequence). Trimming stripped 6 bases from V and 0 bases from J, with 15 bases between. The CDR3 region is CACNRDGSSGANVLTF. The CDR3 DNA reads TGTGCCTGCAACCGGGACGGGAGCTCTGGGGCCAACGTCCTGACTTTC.

The rearrangement uses TRBV4-2 and TRBJ2-7; 9 bases fit TRBD2. CDR1 LGHNA and CDR2 YNFKEQ come from the germline V gene. J was trimmed by 4 bases and V by 1 base; bases with no gene match: 8. CDR3 length: 16 amino acids. CDR3 bases: TGTGCCAGCAGCCAAGGCATACGAGCGGGAGGATACGAGCAGTACTTC. Translated, it gives CASSQGIRAGGYEQYF.